This is a list of T cell receptor beta chains from one sample in a study of blood T cell repertoires in COVID-19. Repertoires were generated with immunoSEQ multiplex PCR, while TCRdb's copy carries only in-frame clones and drops some. The data contain about 10,000 clones, approximately 86% of them singletons. Sequenced: peripheral blood. These receptor sequences come from a human donor in a cohort sampled during active COVID-19. The CDR3 runs from the conserved cysteine through the conserved F or W. The D gene is left open where the match is weak. Clone size is given for some rows only: seen once, a few or many times, or a class if the clone is expanded.

j_call clone_size v_call d_call cdr3_nt cdr3_aa
TRBJ2-2 - TRBV11-3 - TGTGCCAGCAGCTTTGGGCAGTCGAACACCGGGGAGCTGTTTTTT CASSFGQSNTGELFF
TRBJ2-1 - TRBV30 TRBD2 TGTGCCTGGAGTGGCCGAGCGGGAGTAGATTACGAGCAGTTCTTC CAWSGRAGVDYEQFF
TRBJ2-2 once TRBV19 TRBD2 TGTGCCAGTAGTATTGCTAGCGGGGCCACCGGGGAGCTGTTTTTT CASSIASGATGELFF
TRBJ2-7 - TRBV11-2 TRBD2 TGTGCCAGCAGCTTAATCCGGGGTGTGACTAGCGTCCCCGAGCAGTACTTC CASSLIRGVTSVPEQYF
TRBJ2-1 - TRBV7-8 - TGTGCCAGCAGTCCGGGGTACAATGAGCAGTTCTTC CASSPGYNEQFF
TRBJ1-5 - TRBV5-8 TRBD1 TGTGCCAGCAGCTCGGGACAGGGTAGCAATCAGCCCCAGCATTTT CASSSGQGSNQPQHF
TRBJ2-7 - TRBV9 TRBD2 TGTGCCAGCAGCGCCGGGGGACTAGATGGCGACGAGCAGTACTTC CASSAGGLDGDEQYF
TRBJ2-1 - TRBV4-1 TRBD2 TGCGCCAGCAGCCAACTAGCGGAACAGGCCCGGGACAATGAGCAGTTCTTC CASSQLAEQARDNEQFF
TRBJ2-7 - TRBV12-3/TRBV12-4 - TGTGCCAGCCGCCGGGACAACGGCTACGAGCAGTACTTC CASRRDNGYEQYF
TRBJ2-7 few TRBV7-8 TRBD1 TGTGCCAGCAGCAACGAAGCGGGACAGGGAAGGTACGAGCAGTACTTC CASSNEAGQGRYEQYF
TRBJ1-1 - TRBV18 - TGTGCCAGCTCACACCGGGTTATAGACACTGAAGCTTTCTTT CASSHRVIDTEAFF
TRBJ1-5 once TRBV28 - TGTGCCAGCAGTATAACACAGGGTAACGGACAGCCCCAGCATTTT CASSITQGNGQPQHF
TRBJ1-2 few TRBV19 - TGTGCCGGAATGACAGACTATGGCTACACCTTC CAGMTDYGYTF
TRBJ2-3 - TRBV7-2 TRBD2 TGTGCCAGCAGCTCCCCTCTTCTAGCGGGAGCAGCGGATACGCAGTATTTT CASSSPLLAGAADTQYF
TRBJ2-7 - TRBV15 TRBD1 TGTGCCACGGAGGAGGGTCGACAGGGGGTGTCCTACGAGCAGTACTTC CATEEGRQGVSYEQYF
TRBJ2-1 - TRBV7-9 TRBD2 TGTGCCAGCAGCTTTCGCGGGAGCTCCTACAATGAGCAGTTCTTC CASSFRGSSYNEQFF
TRBJ1-2 - TRBV28 - TGTGCCAGCAGTTTTCCCGGGGAGAACTATGGCTACACCTTC CASSFPGENYGYTF
TRBJ2-2 - TRBV29-1 - TGCAGCGTTGAAGCCGGGATTAACACCGGGGAGCTGTTTTTT CSVEAGINTGELFF
TRBJ2-1 once TRBV2 TRBD2 TGTGCCAGCAGTTGGAGGGGACAACTAGCGGGCCTTTACAATGAGCAGTTCTTC CASSWRGQLAGLYNEQFF
TRBJ2-3 - TRBV18 TRBD1 TGTGCCAGCTCACCACTACCAAGATTCGACAGGGGGATCACAGATACGCAGTATTTT CASSPLPRFDRGITDTQYF
TRBJ1-1 - TRBV11-2 TRBD1 TGTGCCAGCAGCCCGCTTCGCAGGGGGCAGGGGAACACTGAAGCTTTCTTT CASSPLRRGQGNTEAFF
TRBJ1-4 - TRBV23-1 TRBD1 TGCGCCAGCAGTCTGCGGACAGGCCGGCGATGGGAAAAACTGTTTTTT CASSLRTGRRWEKLFF
TRBJ1-1 - TRBV28 - TGTGCCAGCTCGGTGAACACTGAAGCTTTCTTT CASSVNTEAFF
TRBJ2-2 - TRBV27 TRBD2 TGTGCCAGCAGTTTGAGAGTGACTAGCGGGAGGGCCGGGGAGCTGTTTTTT CASSLRVTSGRAGELFF
TRBJ2-2 - TRBV5-4 TRBD1 TGTGCCAGCAGCTTGGCCGGACAGGGCCTCACCGGGGAGCTGTTTTTT CASSLAGQGLTGELFF
TRBJ1-1 - TRBV11-2 TRBD1 TGTGCCAGCAGCTTAGCAGACAGGGGGCGCACTGAAGCTTTCTTT CASSLADRGRTEAFF
TRBJ1-1 once TRBV28 - TGTGCCAGCAGTCCCCCGGGGATACAGAACACTGAAGCTTTCTTT CASSPPGIQNTEAFF